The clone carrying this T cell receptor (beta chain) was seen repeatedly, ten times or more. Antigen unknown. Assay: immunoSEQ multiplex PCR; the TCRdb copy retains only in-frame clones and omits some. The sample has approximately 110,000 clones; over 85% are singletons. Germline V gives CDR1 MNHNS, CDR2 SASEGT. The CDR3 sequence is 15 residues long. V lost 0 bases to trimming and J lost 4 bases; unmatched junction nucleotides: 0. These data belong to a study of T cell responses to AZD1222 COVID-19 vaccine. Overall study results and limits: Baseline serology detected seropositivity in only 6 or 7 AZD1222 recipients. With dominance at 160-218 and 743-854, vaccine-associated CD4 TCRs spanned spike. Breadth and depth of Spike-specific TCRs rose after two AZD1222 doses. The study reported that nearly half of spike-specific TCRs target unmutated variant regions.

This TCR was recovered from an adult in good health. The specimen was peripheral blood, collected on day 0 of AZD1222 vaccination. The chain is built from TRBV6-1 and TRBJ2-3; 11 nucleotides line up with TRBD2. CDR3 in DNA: TGTGCCAGCAGTGAAGCACTAGCGGGAGCAGATACGCAGTATTTT. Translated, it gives CASSEALAGADTQYF.